This TCR beta chain was sequenced for a study of T cell changes during pregnancy in multiple sclerosis. This CDR3 comprises 16 residues. V was cut by 0 bases and J by 0 bases, with 7 bases left in between. From germline, CDR1 is SGHRS and CDR2 YFSETQ. Using immunoSEQ multiplex PCR, the repertoire was profiled, and TCRdb retains in-frame clones only, with some absent. Of 35,000 to 45,000 clones listed, about 88% are singletons. The specimen was CD4+ T cells from peripheral blood mononuclear cells, collected in the first trimester of pregnancy. The receptor was isolated from a female donor with multiple sclerosis, enrolled in a pregnancy study. This chain joins TRBV5-1 and TRBJ2-6; D possibly corresponds to TRBD2 (5 bases). The CDR3 DNA reads TGCGCCAGCAGCTTGGTCACTAGCTCTGGGGCCAACGTCCTGACTTTC. Protein: CASSLVTSSGANVLTF.